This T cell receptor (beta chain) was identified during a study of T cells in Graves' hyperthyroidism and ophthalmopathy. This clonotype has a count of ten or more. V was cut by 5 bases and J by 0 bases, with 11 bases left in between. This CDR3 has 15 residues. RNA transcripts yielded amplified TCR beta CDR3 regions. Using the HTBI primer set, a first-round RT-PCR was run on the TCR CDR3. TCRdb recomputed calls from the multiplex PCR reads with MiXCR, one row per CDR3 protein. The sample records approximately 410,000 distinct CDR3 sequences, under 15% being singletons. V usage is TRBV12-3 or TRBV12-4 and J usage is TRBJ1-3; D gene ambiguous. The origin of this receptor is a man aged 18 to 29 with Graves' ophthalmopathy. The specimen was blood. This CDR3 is CASSPRPSSGNTIYF. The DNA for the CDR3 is TGTGCCAGCAGTCCCCGACCGTCCTCTGGAAACACCATATATTTT.